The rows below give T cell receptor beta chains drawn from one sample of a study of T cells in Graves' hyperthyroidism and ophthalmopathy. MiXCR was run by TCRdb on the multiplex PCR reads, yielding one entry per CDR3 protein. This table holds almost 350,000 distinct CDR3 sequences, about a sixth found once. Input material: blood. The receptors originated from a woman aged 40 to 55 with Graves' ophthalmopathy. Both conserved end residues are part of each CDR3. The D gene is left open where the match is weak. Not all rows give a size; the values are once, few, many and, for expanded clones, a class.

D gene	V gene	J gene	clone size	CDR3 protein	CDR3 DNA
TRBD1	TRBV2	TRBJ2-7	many	CASSPRDRSYEQYF	TGTGCCAGCAGCCCCAGGGACAGGTCCTACGAGCAGTACTTC
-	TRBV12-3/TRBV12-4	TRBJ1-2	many	CASSLLEGPLYGYTF	TGTGCCAGCAGTTTGTTGGAGGGGCCCCTCTATGGCTACACCTTC
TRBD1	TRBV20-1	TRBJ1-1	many	CSARDRGRPEAFF	TGCAGTGCTCGAGACAGGGGGAGGCCTGAAGCTTTCTTT
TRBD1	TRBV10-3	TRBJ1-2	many	CATGQGGYTF	TGTGCCACGGGACAGGGAGGCTACACCTTC
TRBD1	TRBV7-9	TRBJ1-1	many	CASSLARDRDTEAFF	TGTGCCAGCAGCTTAGCCCGGGACAGGGACACTGAAGCTTTCTTT
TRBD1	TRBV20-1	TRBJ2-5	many	CSAGSTGGVGETQYF	TGCAGTGCGGGATCGACAGGGGGAGTCGGAGAGACCCAGTACTTC
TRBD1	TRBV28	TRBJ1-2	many	CASRTGQVYGYTF	TGTGCCAGCAGGACGGGACAGGTTTATGGCTACACCTTC
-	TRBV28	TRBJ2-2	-	CASSSGLINTGELFF	TGTGCCAGCAGCTCAGGACTAATTAACACCGGGGAGCTGTTTTTT
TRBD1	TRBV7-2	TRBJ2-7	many	CASSASQGYEQYF	TGTGCCAGCAGCGCCTCACAGGGGTACGAGCAGTACTTC
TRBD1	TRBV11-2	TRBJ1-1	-	CASSLGQGTVAEAFF	TGTGCCAGCAGCTTAGGACAGGGAACGGTGGCTGAAGCTTTCTTT
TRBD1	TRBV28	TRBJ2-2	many	CASSLLAGGFLAGELFF	TGTGCCAGCAGTTTACTGGCAGGGGGCTTTTTAGCCGGGGAGCTGTTTTTT
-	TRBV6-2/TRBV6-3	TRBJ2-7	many	CASTARGTAIYEQYF	TGTGCCAGCACCGCACGGGGGACAGCGATCTACGAGCAGTACTTC
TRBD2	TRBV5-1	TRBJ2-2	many	CASSSGGVNTGELFF	TGCGCCAGCAGCTCGGGGGGAGTGAACACCGGGGAGCTGTTTTTT
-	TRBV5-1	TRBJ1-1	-	CASSLDGGHSEAFF	TGCGCCAGCAGCTTGGATGGGGGGCATTCCGAAGCTTTCTTT
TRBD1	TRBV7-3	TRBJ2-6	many	CASSHRPGQGPSGANVLTF	TGTGCCAGCAGCCACCGACCGGGACAGGGACCTTCTGGGGCCAACGTCCTGACTTTC
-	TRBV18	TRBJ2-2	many	CASSPTGSQTGELFF	TGTGCCAGCTCACCAACAGGGTCTCAGACCGGGGAGCTGTTTTTT
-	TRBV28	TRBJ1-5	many	CASSPGRPQHF	TGTGCCAGCAGCCCCGGAAGGCCCCAGCATTTT
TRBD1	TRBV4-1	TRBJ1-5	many	CASSQVGQVAQPQHF	TGCGCCAGCAGCCAAGTGGGACAGGTCGCTCAGCCCCAGCATTTT
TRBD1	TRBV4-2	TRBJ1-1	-	CASSQEDPGRGLGSTEAFF	TGTGCCAGCAGCCAAGAGGACCCCGGCAGGGGGCTTGGGAGCACTGAAGCTTTCTTT
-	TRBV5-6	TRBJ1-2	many	CASSPSPGLNYGYTF	TGTGCCAGCAGCCCCTCCCCGGGTCTTAACTATGGCTACACCTTC
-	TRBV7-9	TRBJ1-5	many	CASSLVTGRSNQPQHF	TGTGCCAGCAGCTTAGTTACAGGGAGGAGCAATCAGCCCCAGCATTTT
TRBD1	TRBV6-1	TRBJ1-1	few	CASSAPDRGLTEAFF	TGTGCCAGCAGTGCCCCGGACAGGGGGTTGACTGAAGCTTTCTTT
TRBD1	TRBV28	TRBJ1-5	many	CASRQTGTGYSNQPQHF	TGTGCCAGCAGACAGACCGGGACAGGGTATAGCAATCAGCCCCAGCATTTT
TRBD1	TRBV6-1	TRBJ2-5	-	CASSQSRTGQETQYF	TGTGCCAGCAGTCAATCACGGACAGGTCAAGAGACCCAGTACTTC
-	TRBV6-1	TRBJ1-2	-	CASRTTVHGYTF	TGTGCCAGCAGGACGACAGTCCATGGCTACACCTTC
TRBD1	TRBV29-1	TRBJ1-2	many	CSVDYLRTGVYTF	TGCAGCGTAGACTACCTAAGGACAGGAGTGTACACCTTC
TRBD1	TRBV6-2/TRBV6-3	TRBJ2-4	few	CASSYSETGIFERAKNIQYF	TGTGCCAGCAGTTACTCCGAGACAGGGATTTTTGAGAGGGCCAAAAACATTCAGTACTTC
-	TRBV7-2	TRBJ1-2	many	CASSSSPAYGYTF	TGTGCCAGCAGCTCCTCTCCAGCCTATGGCTACACCTTC
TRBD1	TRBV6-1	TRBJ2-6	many	CASRTGGTGANVLTF	TGTGCCAGCAGGACAGGGGGCACTGGGGCCAACGTCCTGACTTTC
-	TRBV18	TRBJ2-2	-	CASPPVVGRTNTGELFF	TGTGCCAGCCCACCAGTGGTAGGACGTACGAACACCGGGGAGCTGTTTTTT
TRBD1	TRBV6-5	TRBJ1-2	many	CASRSTGGGYGYTF	TGTGCCAGCAGATCAACAGGGGGTGGCTATGGCTACACCTTC
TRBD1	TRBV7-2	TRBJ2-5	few	CASSLGGQGNQETLYF	TGTGCCAGCAGCTTAGGGGGACAGGGCAACCAAGAGACCCTGTACTTC
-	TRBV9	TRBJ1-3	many	CASSVGSSGNTIYF	TGTGCCAGCAGCGTAGGGAGCTCTGGAAACACCATATATTTT
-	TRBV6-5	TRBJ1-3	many	CASSYYGRISGNTIYF	TGTGCCAGCAGTTACTATGGCCGAATCTCTGGAAACACCATATATTTT
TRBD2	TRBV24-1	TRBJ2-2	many	CATSSEKLGRVPFDTGELFF	TGTGCCACCAGTTCTGAGAAACTGGGGAGGGTTCCGTTTGACACCGGGGAGCTGTTTTTT
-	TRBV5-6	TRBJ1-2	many	CASSLLYRANYGYTF	TGTGCCAGCAGCTTGTTGTACAGGGCTAACTATGGCTACACCTTC
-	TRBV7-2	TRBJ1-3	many	CASSSAAAFGNAIYF	TGTGCCAGCAGCTCCGCTGCGGCATTTGGAAACGCCATATATTTT
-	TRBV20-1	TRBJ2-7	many	CSDRHRDSAYEQYF	TGCAGTGATAGGCACCGGGACTCGGCCTACGAGCAGTACTTC
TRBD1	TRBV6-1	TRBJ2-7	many	CASSGSGTGAYEQYF	TGTGCCAGCAGTGGGTCCGGGACAGGGGCCTACGAGCAGTACTTC
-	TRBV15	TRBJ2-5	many	CATSRGVRGETQYF	TGTGCCACCAGCAGAGGGGTGAGGGGGGAGACCCAGTACTTC
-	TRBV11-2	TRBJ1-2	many	CASSLEARTGYTF	TGTGCCAGCAGCTTAGAGGCCAGGACAGGCTACACCTTC